These 6 T cell receptor beta chains were all obtained from the same sample, sequenced in a study of blood T cell repertoires in COVID-19. The repertoire was sequenced with immunoSEQ multiplex PCR; TCRdb's copy has only in-frame clones and lacks some. In the table there are about 73,000 clones, approximately 71% of which are singletons. Sequencing was done on a sample of peripheral blood. These receptors all come from a man aged 65-85 years with COVID-19, enrolled during active disease.

The rearrangement uses TRBV10-3 and TRBJ1-3; possible D gene TRBD1, 6 bases. V lost 3 bases and J lost 2, with 14 bases in between. Germline values: CDR1 ENHRY, CDR2 SYGVKD. CDR3 length: 16 amino acids. CDR3 in amino acids: CAISDLAQGAGNTIYF. The CDR3 DNA follows: TGTGCCATCAGTGACCTAGCACAGGGAGCTGGAAACACCATATATTTT.

This clone was found once. V and J are TRBV3-1 (or the pseudogene TRBV3-2) and TRBJ2-1, with TRBD2 matching 14 bases. Germline assignment: CDR1 LGHDT and CDR2 YNNKEL (reference sequence). The CDR3 runs to 18 residues. V lost 5 bases and J lost 8; bases outside the gene matches: 14. The DNA for the CDR3 is TGTGCCAGCAGCAAAGGGACTAGCGGGAGTGCAAACCCATATGAGCAGTTCTTC. This sequence encodes CASSKGTSGSANPYEQFF.

The gene calls are TRBV6-5 and TRBJ1-4; D is undetermined. V was shortened by 5 bases and J by 8 bases, with 18 bases between the two germline ends. Per germline, CDR1 MNHEY and CDR2 SVGAGI. CDR3 size: 15 residues. CDR3 coding DNA: TGTGCCAGCAGTACGCACAACCATCGGAGGGAAAAACTGTTTTTT. Translation gives CASSTHNHRREKLFF.

This clone was detected only a few times. CDR3 in amino acids: CASSADRGRDQPQHF. As DNA, the CDR3 is TGTGCCAGCAGCGCTGACAGGGGTCGGGATCAGCCCCAGCATTTT. The chain carries TRBV2 and TRBJ1-5; 8 bases are a match to TRBD1. The CDR3 has 15 amino acids. V was clipped by 6 bases and J by 5 bases; unmatched bases: 9. Germline assignment: CDR1 SNHLY and CDR2 FYNNEI.

This chain links TRBV4-1 with TRBJ2-7; 10 positions match TRBD1. The CDR3 has 16 residues. Per the germline V gene, CDR1 is MGHRA and CDR2 is YSYEKL. After removal of 4 bases from V and 1 base from J, the junction contained 7 bases not matched to a gene. The CDR3 nucleotides read TGCGCCAGCAGCCGCGGGACAGGGGTTACATCCTACGAGCAGTACTTC. Residues: CASSRGTGVTSYEQYF.

CDR3 sequence: CASSPGLVYEQYF. CDR3 coding DNA: TGTGCCAGTAGTCCGGGACTAGTCTACGAGCAGTACTTC. This chain connects TRBV19 to TRBJ2-7, with 8 bases aligning to TRBD2. Germline V lookup: CDR1 LNHDA, CDR2 SQIVND (reference sequence). The CDR3 spans 13 residues. J lost 3 bases, V lost 5 bases, and 3 bases had no gene match.